This T cell receptor (beta chain) was profiled in a study of blood T cell repertoires in COVID-19. Method: immunoSEQ multiplex PCR; TCRdb's copy keeps in-frame clones and lacks some. This sample has tens of thousands of clones, with roughly 85% found just once. The CDR3 is made up of 13 amino acids. V lost 5 bases and J lost 1, with 8 bases in between. The TCR was taken from a human donor in a cohort sampled during active COVID-19. The rearrangement uses TRBV12-3 or TRBV12-4 and TRBJ1-1; the D gene is possibly TRBD1 (5 bases). Sequencing was carried out using peripheral blood. The CDR3 spells CASSQQGNTEAFF. CDR3 DNA: TGTGCCAGCAGTCAGCAGGGGAACACTGAAGCTTTCTTT.